The source of this T cell receptor (beta chain) is a study of vaccination effects on CD4 cells after COVID-19. Study at large: After expansion with viral peptide pools in the ViraFEST assay, antigen-specific CD4+ T cells were sequenced.

As for this clone: Its target is unknown.

Study-wide results and caveats: Within healthy vaccinees, only 1 of 255 vaccine-induced clones displayed cross-reactivity with common cold coronaviruses.

Generated by immunoSEQ multiplex PCR, the TCRdb table keeps only in-frame clones and is missing some. The repertoire consists of more than 30,000 clones, with under 85% occurring once and the leading ten covering under 3%. V lost 4 bases and J lost 1, with 4 bases in between. This CDR3 comprises 12 residues. Germline CDR1 reads MNHNY; CDR2 reads SVGAGI (reference sequence). The authors isolated CD4+ T cells after around nine days of culture. The rearrangement uses TRBV6-6 and TRBJ2-5, with unresolved D. This material consisted of CD4+ T cells from PBMCs cultured without peptide, taken before COVID-19 vaccination. This TCR came from a human donor who received a COVID-19 vaccine. In DNA form, the CDR3 reads TGTGCCAGCAGTTGGAGCCAAGAGACCCAGTACTTC. As protein: CASSWSQETQYF.